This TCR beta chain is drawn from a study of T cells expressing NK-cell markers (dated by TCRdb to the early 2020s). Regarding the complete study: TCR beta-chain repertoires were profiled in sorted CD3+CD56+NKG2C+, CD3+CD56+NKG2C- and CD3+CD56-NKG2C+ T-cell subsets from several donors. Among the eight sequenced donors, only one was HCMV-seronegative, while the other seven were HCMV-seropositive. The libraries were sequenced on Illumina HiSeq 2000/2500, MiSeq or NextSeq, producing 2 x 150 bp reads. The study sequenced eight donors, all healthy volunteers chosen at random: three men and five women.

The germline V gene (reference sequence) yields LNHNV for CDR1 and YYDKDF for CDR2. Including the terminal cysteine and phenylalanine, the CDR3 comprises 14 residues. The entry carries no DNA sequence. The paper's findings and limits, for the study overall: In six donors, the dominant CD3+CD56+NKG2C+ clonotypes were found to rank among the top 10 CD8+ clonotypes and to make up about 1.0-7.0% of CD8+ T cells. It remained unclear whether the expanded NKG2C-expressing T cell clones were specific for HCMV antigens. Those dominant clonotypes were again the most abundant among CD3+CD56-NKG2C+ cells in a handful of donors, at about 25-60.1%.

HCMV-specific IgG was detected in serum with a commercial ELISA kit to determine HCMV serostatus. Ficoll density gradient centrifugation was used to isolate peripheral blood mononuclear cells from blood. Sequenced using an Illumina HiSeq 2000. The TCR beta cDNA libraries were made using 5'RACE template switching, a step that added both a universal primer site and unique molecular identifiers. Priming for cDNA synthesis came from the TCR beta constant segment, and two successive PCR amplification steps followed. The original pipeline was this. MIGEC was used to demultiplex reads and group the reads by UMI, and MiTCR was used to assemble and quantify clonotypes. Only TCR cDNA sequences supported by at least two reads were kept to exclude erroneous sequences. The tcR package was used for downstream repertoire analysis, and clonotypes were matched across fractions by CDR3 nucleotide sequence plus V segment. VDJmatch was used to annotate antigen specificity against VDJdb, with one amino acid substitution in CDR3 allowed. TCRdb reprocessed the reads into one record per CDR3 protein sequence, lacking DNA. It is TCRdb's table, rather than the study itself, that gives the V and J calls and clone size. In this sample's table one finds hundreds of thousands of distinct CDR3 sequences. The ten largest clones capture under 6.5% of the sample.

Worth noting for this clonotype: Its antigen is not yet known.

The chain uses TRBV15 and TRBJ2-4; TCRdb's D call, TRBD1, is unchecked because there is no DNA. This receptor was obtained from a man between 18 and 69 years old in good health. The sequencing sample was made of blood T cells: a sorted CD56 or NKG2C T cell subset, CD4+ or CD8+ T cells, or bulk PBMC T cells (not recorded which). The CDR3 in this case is CATRSGGRGGIQYF. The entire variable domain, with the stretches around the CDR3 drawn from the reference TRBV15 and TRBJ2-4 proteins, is DAMVIQNPRYQVTQFGKPVTLSCSQTLNHNVMYWYQQKSSQAPKLLFHYYDKDFNNEADTPDNFQSRRPNTSFCFLDIRSPGLGDTAMYLCATRSGGRGGIQYFGAGTRLSVL.